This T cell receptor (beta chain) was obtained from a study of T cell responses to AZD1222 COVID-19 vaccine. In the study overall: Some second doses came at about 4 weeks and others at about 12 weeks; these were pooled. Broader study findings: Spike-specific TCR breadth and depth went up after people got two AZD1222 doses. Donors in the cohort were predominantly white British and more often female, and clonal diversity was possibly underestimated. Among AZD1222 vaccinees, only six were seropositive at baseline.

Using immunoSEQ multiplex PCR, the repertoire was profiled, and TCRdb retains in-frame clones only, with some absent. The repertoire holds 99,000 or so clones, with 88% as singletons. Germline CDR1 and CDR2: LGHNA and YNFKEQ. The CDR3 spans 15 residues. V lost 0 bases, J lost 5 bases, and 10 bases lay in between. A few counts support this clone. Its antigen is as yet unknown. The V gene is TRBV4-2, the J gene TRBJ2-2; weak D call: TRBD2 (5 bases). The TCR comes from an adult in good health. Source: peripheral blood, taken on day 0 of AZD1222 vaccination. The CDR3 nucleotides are TGTGCCAGCAGCCAAGATGAGGGCCGAACCGGGGAGCTGTTTTTT. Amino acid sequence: CASSQDEGRTGELFF.